A selection of T cell receptor beta chains follows, all from one sample in a study of blood T cell repertoires in COVID-19. Profiling relied on immunoSEQ multiplex PCR, and the TCRdb table lists in-frame clones only, not all of them. Among tens of thousands of clones listed, 65% to 90% were seen once. The source material was peripheral blood. The source is a human donor in a cohort sampled during active COVID-19. The conserved cysteine and the conserved F or W are not part of the CDR3 here. Clone size is stated in some rows and not others, as once, few, many or a class when expanded.

clone size,V gene,CDR3 protein
NA,TRBV9,ATSRGNANTGELF
NA,TRBV5-1,ASRRQENTEAF
NA,TRBV5-1,ASSLDGLANNEQF
NA,TRBV7-2,ASSLVRGQANTGELF
NA,TRBV5-6,ASSLLYGNQPQH
NA,TRBV7-3,ASSRLAGGYNEQF
NA,TRBV5-1,ASSLDSGSNQPQH
NA,TRBV9,ASPPPQGGTIYEQY
NA,TRBV11-2,ASSFMGQSNEKLF
few,TRBV5-5,ASSLSLEQY
NA,TRBV3-1/TRBV3-2,ASRLAGGNTDTQY
NA,TRBV7-3,ASSLLAATGELF
NA,TRBV14,ASSIGQGTGELF
NA,TRBV5-1,ASRELPSYNEQF
NA,TRBV28,ASLSRGGETQY
NA,TRBV14,ASSQVSGRETQY
NA,TRBV6-2/TRBV6-3,ASSFQLAGGTDTQY
NA,TRBV19,ASRPGQGANGEQY
NA,TRBV30,AWSTGLANQPQH
NA,TRBV9,ASSVAAGGREKLF
NA,TRBV11-3,ASSFSSVAGYNTGELF
NA,TRBV5-1,ASSLRTGNEKLF
NA,TRBV4-2,ASSQEAGDTQY
few,TRBV2,ASSETGTGNQPQH
NA,TRBV9,ASSVTGGYYEQY
NA,TRBV9,ASSVRPGQGSYNEQF
once,TRBV3-1/TRBV3-2,ASSPGLAGANTGELF
NA,TRBV5-5,ASSFGLQSSEQF
NA,TRBV12-5,ASGIGQGASGANVLT
NA,TRBV27,ASSFWDRDSEQY
NA,TRBV4-1,ASNGGISSYEQY
NA,TRBV4-3,ASSQGGTGGFEQF
NA,TRBV6-5,ASSHTGTEAF
NA,TRBV30,AWTGTGHEKLF